This T cell receptor (beta chain) emerged from a study of molecular identifiers for immune sequencing clone quantification listed by TCRdb under 2018. Some background on the complete study: In a replicate experiment, RNA from roughly 21,000 or 96,000 naive CD8 T cells was split into five aliquots, four of which were sequenced. The study was a methods study using CD8 T cells to benchmark molecular-identifier clustering-based TCR repertoire sequencing (MIDCIRS) and TCR RNA copy counting. Study-level results and caveats: When barcode sub-clustering was omitted, TCR diversity was inflated by chimeric consensus sequences, with chimeras reaching as high as 47%. Spiked-in Jurkat TCR RNA (around nine copies' worth), which is not part of the donor repertoire, was contained in the naive libraries. In CMV-specific effector cells, clones with more than 20 RNA copies contained over 99% of molecules, whereas in naive cells such clones contained under 1% of molecules. The sizes of highly expanded clones could end up underestimated when identical TCR molecules share a barcode. Modeling estimated 3 to 3.5 recovered TCR RNA copies per cell, compared with about 10 by digital PCR, which implies around 33% capture efficiency. A single cell's worth of spiked-in Jurkat TCR RNA was reported detectable even among under 1.1 million naive CD8 T cells.

Libraries of naive CD8 T cells were built from anywhere between about 20,000 and 1,000,000 sorted cells, with 10%, 30% or 50% of the purified RNA used. Naive CD8 T cells, defined as CD8+CD4-CCR7+CD45RA+, were FACS-sorted into RLT Plus buffer on a BD FACSAria II. To test detection sensitivity, Jurkat RNA equal to ten TCR copies was added to samples of roughly 17,000-1,100,000 naive CD8 T cells. Enrichment of CD8 T cells was performed with RosetteSep CD8+ T Cell Enrichment Cocktail and Ficoll-Paque, after which ACK red cell lysis was carried out. The library was built by means of PCR. The instrument was a NextSeq 500. Bulk TCR libraries were made following a previously described method, with the TCR primers given in Table S5. The Qiagen AllPrep DNA/RNA kit was used to purify total RNA. Reads from multiple sequencing runs of the same library were pooled before analysis. The study's own analysis went as follows. Reads were retained only if their TCR constant sequence matched exactly, and those retained reads were trimmed to 150 nt and grouped according to their 12-nt molecular barcodes. Within each barcode group, reads were sub-clustered at a 15% Levenshtein threshold, and quality-weighted consensus sequences were built per RNA molecule. Non-functional sequences were removed, as were lower-count sequences one edit away from another. On the basis of fitting two negative binomial distributions, barcode sub-clusters with fewer than 20% of the maximum read count were discarded. TCRdb reanalyzed the raw reads on its own, using fastp at Q25 for trimming and MiXCR for clone calling, and kept in-frame beta chains. CDR3 protein sequences are deduplicated, and each keeps its most common genes and DNA. The V and J calls reflect TCRdb's pipeline rather than the authors' work. In this sample the table shows around 300,000 distinct CDR3 sequences, roughly a quarter of which occur a single time. The top ten hold around 0.76% of the sample.

Via the germline V gene (reference sequence), CDR1 is LNHNV and CDR2 YYDKDF. The CDR3 starts with the cysteine, ends with the phenylalanine, and has 16 residues. Solely the CDR3 DNA is kept, with 48 bases framed from the first base. V ends up 3 bases short and J 5 bases short, with an unmatched junction base count of 4. To note about this clonotype: Its antigen has not been determined. No base quality information exists; no much larger clone differs at one position.

The sequence came from a human donor in good health. Some libraries in this study had Jurkat cell RNA spiked in. The sample was naive CD8+ T cells from blood, with Jurkat cell RNA spiked in. The cell subset or site tag for this specimen amounts to: FACS-sorted CD8+CD4-CCR7+CD45RA+ naive T cells. The chain joins TRBV15 to TRBJ2-2, and TRBD1 aligns with 12 junction nucleotides. The bases are TGTGCCACCAGCAGTGGGACAGGGGGCTATACCGGGGAGCTGTTTTTT. This translates into CATSSGTGGYTGELFF.